These T cell receptor beta chains were read from a single sample in a study of T cell repertoires in cytomegalovirus infection. TCRdb processed the reads anew with MiXCR; each CDR3 protein has one entry. Found here are 150,000 to 180,000 distinct CDR3 sequences, roughly a quarter of them singletons; the top ten hold about a tenth. The material sequenced was PBMCs. These TCRs come from a human donor in good health (CMV status not recorded). Some clones in this sample may be carry-over from other donors' samples. CDR3s include the opening cysteine and the closing phenylalanine or tryptophan. A D gene is named only where the DNA matches it firmly. Clone sizes are given selectively: once, few, many, or a class where the clone is expanded.

DNA: TGTGCCAGCAGCCCGGGACCGGAAGGGGAGCAGTACTTC
CDR3: CASSPGPEGEQYF
V: TRBV7-6
size: NA
D: NA
J: TRBJ2-7

DNA: TGTGCCAGCAGCTTAAAGCGGGAGAGAAATGAGCAGTTCTTC
CDR3: CASSLKRERNEQFF
V: TRBV7-3
size: many
D: TRBD2
J: TRBJ2-1

DNA: TGTGCCAGCAGCTTACCCAGGGGAGAGCAGTACTTC
CDR3: CASSLPRGEQYF
V: TRBV7-2
size: many
D: NA
J: TRBJ2-7

DNA: TGTGCCAGCACCGGCCTGTTATCACCCCTCCACTTT
CDR3: CASTGLLSPLHF
V: TRBV28
size: few
D: NA
J: TRBJ1-6

DNA: TGCAGCGTGCTCAGGGGGAACCAAGAGACCCAGTACTTC
CDR3: CSVLRGNQETQYF
V: TRBV29-1
size: NA
D: TRBD1
J: TRBJ2-5

DNA: TGTGCCAGCAGTTTGGTAGGACAGGGGCGTTATGGCTACACCTTC
CDR3: CASSLVGQGRYGYTF
V: TRBV12-3/TRBV12-4
size: few
D: TRBD1
J: TRBJ1-2

DNA: TGTGCCAGCAGTTTTATGACAGGGACGGAGCCCCAGCATTTT
CDR3: CASSFMTGTEPQHF
V: TRBV12-3/TRBV12-4
size: many
D: TRBD1
J: TRBJ1-5

DNA: TGCGCCAGCAGCCCGCCGGGACAGCTTAATTCACCCCTCCACTTT
CDR3: CASSPPGQLNSPLHF
V: TRBV5-1
size: NA
D: TRBD1
J: TRBJ1-6

DNA: TGTGCCAGCAGTCACGTCCGCCAAGAGACCCAGTACTTC
CDR3: CASSHVRQETQYF
V: TRBV6-6
size: NA
D: NA
J: TRBJ2-5

DNA: TGCAGCGTTGAAGCGATAACCACGGGGGGGGAGCAGTACTTC
CDR3: CSVEAITTGGEQYF
V: TRBV29-1
size: NA
D: TRBD2
J: TRBJ2-7

DNA: TGTGCCAGCAGCTCCGAACAGGGTCGTGGCTACACCTTC
CDR3: CASSSEQGRGYTF
V: TRBV28
size: few
D: NA
J: TRBJ1-2

DNA: TGTGCCAGTAGTATCGGACTCTCCTACAATGAGCAGTTCTTC
CDR3: CASSIGLSYNEQFF
V: TRBV19
size: NA
D: NA
J: TRBJ2-1

DNA: TGCAGTGCCTTGACAGGGGCTGGAAATTCACCCCTCCACTTT
CDR3: CSALTGAGNSPLHF
V: TRBV20-1
size: few
D: TRBD1
J: TRBJ1-6

DNA: TGTGCCAGCAGTGTACAGGGTTATGGTGGAAACACCATATATTTT
CDR3: CASSVQGYGGNTIYF
V: TRBV6-5
size: few
D: NA
J: TRBJ1-3

DNA: TGTGCCAGCAGCCAACGTACAGGGGGGAGGGACACTGAAGCTTTCTTT
CDR3: CASSQRTGGRDTEAFF
V: TRBV14
size: NA
D: TRBD1
J: TRBJ1-1

DNA: TGTGCCAGCAGTGAAGCAGGTAGAAATACTGAAGCTTTCTTT
CDR3: CASSEAGRNTEAFF
V: TRBV25-1
size: NA
D: NA
J: TRBJ1-1

DNA: TGTGCCAGCAGCGTAGACGCCACCTACGAGCAGTACTTC
CDR3: CASSVDATYEQYF
V: TRBV9
size: NA
D: NA
J: TRBJ2-7

DNA: TGCAGTGCTAGCCCATCTAGCGGGAGCTCCTACGAGCAGTACTTC
CDR3: CSASPSSGSSYEQYF
V: TRBV20-1
size: once
D: TRBD2
J: TRBJ2-7

DNA: TGTGCCAGCAGCCCCGGACAGGGACACACTGAAGCTTTCTTT
CDR3: CASSPGQGHTEAFF
V: TRBV7-2
size: medium-sized
D: TRBD1
J: TRBJ1-1

DNA: TGTGCCAGCAGTCCACGACTGGGCTCTGAAGCTTTCTTT
CDR3: CASSPRLGSEAFF
V: TRBV6-6
size: few
D: NA
J: TRBJ1-1

DNA: TGTGCCAGCAGCTGGACAGGGGGAGACGAGCAGTACTTC
CDR3: CASSWTGGDEQYF
V: TRBV11-2
size: NA
D: TRBD1
J: TRBJ2-7

DNA: TGTGCCAGCAGTTTCGCCTTAGCGGATACCACAGATACGCAGTATTTT
CDR3: CASSFALADTTDTQYF
V: TRBV28
size: many
D: NA
J: TRBJ2-3

DNA: TGTGCCAGCAGTCAACAGGGTAGCACAGATACGCAGTATTTT
CDR3: CASSQQGSTDTQYF
V: TRBV12-3/TRBV12-4
size: NA
D: NA
J: TRBJ2-3

DNA: TGTGCCAGCAGCTCGCGGACTAGGAGGGAGACCCAGTACTTC
CDR3: CASSSRTRRETQYF
V: TRBV7-8
size: many
D: TRBD2
J: TRBJ2-5

DNA: TGTGCCACCAGCAGAGATCGACGACAAAGATACTTGGGCTACACCTTC
CDR3: CATSRDRRQRYLGYTF
V: TRBV15
size: few
D: NA
J: TRBJ1-2

DNA: TGCGCCAGCAGCTTGGAATCTAGCGGGAGTAAGAATGAGCAGTTCTTC
CDR3: CASSLESSGSKNEQFF
V: TRBV5-1
size: NA
D: TRBD2
J: TRBJ2-1

DNA: TGTGCCAGCAGTTTCGGTGGTTTCTACAATGAGCAGTTCTTC
CDR3: CASSFGGFYNEQFF
V: TRBV28
size: many
D: NA
J: TRBJ2-1

DNA: TGTGCCAGCAGCCGACAGGGGGCAGCCGGGGCCAACGTCCTGACTTTC
CDR3: CASSRQGAAGANVLTF
V: TRBV5-4
size: NA
D: TRBD1
J: TRBJ2-6

DNA: TGTGCCAGCAGCCTACTAACCGGAAACACCATATATTTT
CDR3: CASSLLTGNTIYF
V: TRBV7-2
size: medium-sized
D: NA
J: TRBJ1-3

DNA: TGTGCCAGCAGTTTTGTGGGAAGGTCGGAGACCCAGTACTTC
CDR3: CASSFVGRSETQYF
V: TRBV27
size: NA
D: NA
J: TRBJ2-5

DNA: TGTGCCAGCAGCCGGACAGGGGATTCACCCCTCCACTTT
CDR3: CASSRTGDSPLHF
V: TRBV14
size: NA
D: TRBD1
J: TRBJ1-6

DNA: TGTGCCCAGGCGTCGGGGGGGTATTCACCCCTCCACTTT
CDR3: CAQASGGYSPLHF
V: TRBV30
size: few
D: NA
J: TRBJ1-6

DNA: TGCAGCGTTGAGGGACAGGGTGGGGAGACCCAGTACTTC
CDR3: CSVEGQGGETQYF
V: TRBV29-1
size: NA
D: TRBD1
J: TRBJ2-5

DNA: TGTGCCAGCAGTGTTGACGGGACAGAAGCTTTCTTT
CDR3: CASSVDGTEAFF
V: TRBV2
size: many
D: NA
J: TRBJ1-1

DNA: TGTGCCAGCAGCCAAGATGTTGGGGTACTTGCAACTAATGAAAAACTGTTTTTT
CDR3: CASSQDVGVLATNEKLFF
V: TRBV4-2
size: few
D: NA
J: TRBJ1-4

DNA: TGTGCCAGCAGTTTAAGCAGGGGGGACACTGAAGCTTTCTTT
CDR3: CASSLSRGDTEAFF
V: TRBV12-3/TRBV12-4
size: NA
D: TRBD1
J: TRBJ1-1

DNA: TGTGCCAGCGGACACGAGGGGTACGAGCAGTACTTC
CDR3: CASGHEGYEQYF
V: TRBV7-9
size: NA
D: NA
J: TRBJ2-7